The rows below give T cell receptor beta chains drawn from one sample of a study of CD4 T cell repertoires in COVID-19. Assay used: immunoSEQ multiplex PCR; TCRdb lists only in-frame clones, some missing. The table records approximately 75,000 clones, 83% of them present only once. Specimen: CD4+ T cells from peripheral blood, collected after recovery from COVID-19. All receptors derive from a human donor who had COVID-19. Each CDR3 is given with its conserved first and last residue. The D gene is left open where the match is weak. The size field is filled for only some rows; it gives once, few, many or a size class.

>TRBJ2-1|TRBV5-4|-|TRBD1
CASSRPGQLDNEQFF
TGTGCCAGCAGTAGACCGGGACAGCTAGACAATGAGCAGTTCTTC
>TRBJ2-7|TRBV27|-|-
CASTPTGKGLYEQYF
TGTGCCAGCACCCCCACGGGGAAAGGACTCTACGAGCAGTACTTC
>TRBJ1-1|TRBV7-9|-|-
CASSDRGLEAFF
TGTGCCAGCAGCGATCGGGGCTTAGAAGCTTTCTTT
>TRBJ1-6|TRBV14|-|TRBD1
CASRIGQGARSPLHF
TGTGCCAGCCGGATCGGACAGGGGGCTAGATCACCCCTCCACTTT
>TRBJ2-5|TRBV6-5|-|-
CASSSSYRDETQYF
TGTGCCAGCAGTTCCTCATACAGGGACGAGACCCAGTACTTC
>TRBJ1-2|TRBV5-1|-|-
CASSLAEPRYGYTF
TGCGCCAGCAGCTTGGCCGAACCGAGGTATGGCTACACCTTC
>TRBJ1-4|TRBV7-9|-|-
CASSLAVTTPTNEKLFF
TGTGCCAGCAGCTTAGCGGTAACCACCCCAACTAATGAAAAACTGTTTTTT
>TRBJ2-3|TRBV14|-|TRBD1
CASSQEGQSSTDTQYF
TGTGCCAGCAGCCAAGAGGGACAGTCTTCGACAGATACGCAGTATTTT
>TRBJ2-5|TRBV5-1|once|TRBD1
CASSLRTGGDETQYF
TGCGCCAGCAGCCTCCGAACAGGGGGCGACGAGACCCAGTACTTC
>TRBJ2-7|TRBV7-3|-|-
CASSLNAREGNEQYF
TGTGCCAGCAGCTTAAATGCCCGCGAGGGGAACGAGCAGTACTTC
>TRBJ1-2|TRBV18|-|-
CASSPLPGAYGYTF
TGTGCCAGCTCACCACTGCCGGGGGCATATGGCTACACCTTC
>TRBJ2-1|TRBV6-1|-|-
CASSEGKLVWNEQFF
TGTGCCAGCAGTGAAGGGAAATTGGTGTGGAATGAGCAGTTCTTC
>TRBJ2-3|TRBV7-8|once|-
CASSTRGAWTDTQYF
TGTGCCAGCAGCACCAGAGGGGCTTGGACAGATACGCAGTATTTT
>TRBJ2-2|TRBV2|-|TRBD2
CASSRTRTTTGELFF
TGTGCCAGCAGCCGGACTAGAACGACCACCGGGGAGCTGTTTTTT
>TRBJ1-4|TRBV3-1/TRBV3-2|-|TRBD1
CASSLTGQGGEKLFF
TGTGCCAGCAGCCTCACTGGACAGGGTGGTGAAAAACTGTTTTTT
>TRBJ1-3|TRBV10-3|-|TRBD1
CAITRDRSGNTIYF
TGTGCCATCACTCGGGACAGATCAGGAAACACCATATATTTT
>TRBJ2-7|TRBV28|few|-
CASSLGREGLSEQYF
TGTGCCAGCAGTTTAGGGCGGGAAGGCCTTAGCGAGCAGTACTTC
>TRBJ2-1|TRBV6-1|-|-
CASSEGRSSYNEQFF
TGTGCCAGCAGTGAGGGACGGAGCTCCTACAATGAGCAGTTCTTC
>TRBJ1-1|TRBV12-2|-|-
CASRSRREKNTEAFF
TGTGCAAGTCGCTCCCGACGGGAAAAGAACACTGAAGCTTTCTTT
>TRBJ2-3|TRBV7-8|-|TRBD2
CASSLPGLAASTDTQYF
TGTGCCAGCAGCCTCCCGGGACTAGCGGCTAGCACAGATACGCAGTATTTT
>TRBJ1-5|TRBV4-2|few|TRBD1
CASSRTGGSSNQPQHF
TGTGCCAGCAGCCGGACAGGGGGCTCTAGCAATCAGCCCCAGCATTTT